This passage covers 5 T cell receptor beta chains from one sample sequenced in a study of T-cell memory formation after mild COVID-19. TCRdb re-called the 5' RACE reads through MiXCR, storing one row per CDR3 protein. The repertoire consists of 85,000 to 120,000 distinct CDR3 sequences, with over 15% occurring once and the leading ten covering 28%. The sample comprised PBMCs or a T cell subset sorted from them (not recorded which). The receptors stem from an adult woman who had mild COVID-19 (a few samples of this study predate the infection). Cell type and time point are not known.

This clonotype was detected only a few times. The chain joins TRBV9 to TRBJ2-7; 9 bases align to TRBD1. CDR1 is SGDLS and CDR2 is YYNGEE in the germline V gene. The CDR3 is made up of 14 amino acids. Germline trimming cut 0 bases from V and 4 bases from J; bases unmatched to any gene: 2. Written as DNA, the CDR3 is TGTGCCAGCAGCGTAGGGGGGACAGGGTACGAGCAGTACTTC. Translation gives CASSVGGTGYEQYF.

This clonotype was seen only a few times. V is TRBV27 and J is TRBJ2-1; 9 positions agree with TRBD1. The CDR3 is made up of 13 amino acids. The germline V gene encodes CDR1 MNHEY and CDR2 SMNVEV (reference sequence). J lost 12 bases, V lost 6 bases, and 9 bases had no gene match. The CDR3 bases are TGTGCCAGCAGACAAAGTCCGGGACAGGGGCAGTTCTTC. Residues: CASRQSPGQGQFF.

The CDR3 is CASSYSRLASETQYF. CDR3 in DNA: TGTGCCAGCAGTTACTCGAGACTAGCGTCAGAGACCCAGTACTTC. The chain employs TRBV6-2 or TRBV6-3 and TRBJ2-5, with 8 bases matching TRBD2. This CDR3 has 15 residues. Germline V lookup: CDR1 MNHEY, CDR2 SVGEGT. Trimming cost V 0 bases and J 4 bases; bases outside gene matches: 4.

In this sample, this clonotype turned up a few times. V and J are TRBV29-1 and TRBJ2-2; D is uncertain. This CDR3 comprises 13 residues. Deletions cut 4 bases from V and 1 base from J, with 7 bases between. CDR1 SQVTM and CDR2 ANQGSEA come from the germline V gene. The CDR3 nucleotides are TGCAGCGTTGTTGGGCGGAACACCGGGGAGCTGTTTTTT. Translated, it gives CSVVGRNTGELFF.

The J gene is TRBJ2-2, the V gene TRBV4-1; TRBD2 aligns across 7 bases. V gave up 1 base and J gave up 5 bases; unmatched junction bases: 7. Germline-derived CDR1 and CDR2 are MGHRA and YSYEKL. The CDR3 loop spans 16 amino acids. The CDR3 region is CASSQAGGGGTGELFF. The CDR3 DNA follows: TGCGCCAGCAGCCAAGCGGGCGGGGGAGGAACCGGGGAGCTGTTTTTT.